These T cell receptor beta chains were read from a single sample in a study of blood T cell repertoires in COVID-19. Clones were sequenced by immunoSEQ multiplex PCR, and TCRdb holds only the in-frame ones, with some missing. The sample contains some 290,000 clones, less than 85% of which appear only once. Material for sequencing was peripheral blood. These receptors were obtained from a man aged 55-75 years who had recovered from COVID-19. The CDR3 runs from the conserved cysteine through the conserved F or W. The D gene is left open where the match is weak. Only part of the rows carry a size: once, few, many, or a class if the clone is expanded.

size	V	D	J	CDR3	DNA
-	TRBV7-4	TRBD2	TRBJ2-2	CASSLEAGEGTGELFF	TGTGCCAGCAGCTTGGAAGCGGGAGAAGGCACCGGGGAGCTGTTTTTT
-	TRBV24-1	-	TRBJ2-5	CATSEPDEVQETQYF	TGTGCCACCAGTGAACCAGACGAGGTCCAAGAGACCCAGTACTTC
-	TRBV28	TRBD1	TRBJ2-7	CASRRTGGSREQYF	TGTGCCAGCAGACGGACAGGGGGCTCTCGGGAGCAGTACTTC
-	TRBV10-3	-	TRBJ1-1	CAIRIKQETEAFF	TGTGCCATCAGAATAAAACAGGAGACTGAAGCTTTCTTT
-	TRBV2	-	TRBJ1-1	CASSRDWNTEAFF	TGTGCCAGCAGTCGGGACTGGAACACTGAAGCTTTCTTT
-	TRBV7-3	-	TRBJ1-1	CASSSSGYTEAFF	TGTGCCAGCAGCTCCTCAGGGTACACTGAAGCTTTCTTT
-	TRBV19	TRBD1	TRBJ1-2	CASSPTGGYGYTF	TGTGCCAGTAGCCCGACAGGGGGCTATGGCTACACCTTC
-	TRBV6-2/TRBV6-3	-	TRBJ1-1	CASSYPGNTEAFF	TGTGCCAGCAGTTATCCGGGAAACACTGAAGCTTTCTTT
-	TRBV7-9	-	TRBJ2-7	CASSTDATYEQYF	TGTGCCAGCTCGACAGACGCTACCTACGAGCAGTACTTC
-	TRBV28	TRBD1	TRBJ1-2	CASSPGGLRGGYTF	TGTGCCAGCAGTCCAGGGGGCCTGCGGGGTGGCTACACCTTC
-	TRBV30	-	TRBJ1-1	CAWSAGVPGGAFF	TGTGCCTGGAGTGCTGGGGTGCCGGGGGGAGCTTTCTTT
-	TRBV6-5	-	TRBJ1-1	CASRIAVLSTEAFF	TGTGCCAGCCGTATAGCTGTGCTGAGCACTGAAGCTTTCTTT
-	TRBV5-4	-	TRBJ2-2	CASSPFRGTGELFF	TGTGCCAGCAGCCCCTTCAGAGGGACCGGGGAGCTGTTTTTT
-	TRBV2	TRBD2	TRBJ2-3	CASSEGTRTSTSWRTDTQYF	TGTGCCAGCAGTGAAGGGACTAGGACTAGCACCAGCTGGAGAACAGATACGCAGTATTTT
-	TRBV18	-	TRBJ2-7	CASSPLSRYEQYF	TGTGCCAGCTCACCACTGTCACGGTACGAGCAGTACTTC
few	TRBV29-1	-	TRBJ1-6	CSVQAGEGSPLHF	TGCAGCGTCCAGGCAGGGGAAGGATCACCCCTCCACTTT
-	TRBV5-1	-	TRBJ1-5	CASSLGLGGEQPQHF	TGCGCCAGCAGCTTGGGGTTGGGGGGGGAACAGCCCCAGCATTTT
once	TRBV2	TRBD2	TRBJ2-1	CASSVSGLAFAEQFF	TGTGCCAGCAGTGTGTCGGGACTAGCATTTGCTGAGCAGTTCTTC
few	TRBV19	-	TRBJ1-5	CASSISGDQPQHF	TGTGCCAGTAGTATATCGGGGGATCAGCCCCAGCATTTT
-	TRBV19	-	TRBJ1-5	CASTGGGWNQPQHF	TGTGCCAGTACGGGAGGGGGTTGGAATCAGCCCCAGCATTTT
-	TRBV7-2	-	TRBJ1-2	CASSPRGEVGYTF	TGTGCCAGCAGCCCTAGAGGGGAGGTTGGCTACACCTTC
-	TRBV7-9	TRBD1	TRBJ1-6	CASKTTGADSPLHF	TGTGCCAGCAAGACGACAGGGGCAGATTCACCCCTCCACTTT
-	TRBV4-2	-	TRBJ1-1	CASSQDWQGSGTEAFF	TGTGCCAGCAGCCAAGATTGGCAGGGAAGTGGCACTGAAGCTTTCTTT
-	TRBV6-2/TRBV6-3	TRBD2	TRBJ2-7	CASRPSGRALYEQYF	TGTGCCAGCAGGCCTAGCGGGAGGGCCTTATACGAGCAGTACTTC
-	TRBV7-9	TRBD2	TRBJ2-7	CASSELAGTGEQYF	TGTGCCAGCAGCGAATTAGCGGGAACGGGGGAGCAGTACTTC
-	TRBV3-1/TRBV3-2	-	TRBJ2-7	CASSLNSPGLEQYF	TGTGCCAGCAGCCTCAATTCGCCGGGACTCGAGCAGTACTTC
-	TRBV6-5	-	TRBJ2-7	CASRVRAGYAYEQYF	TGTGCCAGCAGGGTGCGGGCTGGGTACGCCTACGAGCAGTACTTC
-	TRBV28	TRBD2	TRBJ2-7	CASSSRGVAYEQYF	TGTGCCAGCAGCAGCCGGGGGGTAGCCTACGAGCAGTACTTC
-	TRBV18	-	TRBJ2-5	CASSPNRQETQYF	TGTGCCAGCTCACCAAACAGACAAGAGACCCAGTACTTC
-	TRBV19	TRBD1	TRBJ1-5	CASKQGHNSNQPQHF	TGTGCCAGTAAACAGGGGCACAATAGCAATCAGCCCCAGCATTTT
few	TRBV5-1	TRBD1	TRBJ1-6	CASSLGTGGNSPLHF	TGCGCCAGCAGCTTGGGGACAGGAGGTAATTCACCCCTCCACTTT
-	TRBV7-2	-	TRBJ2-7	CASSLEGGVTYEQYF	TGTGCCAGCAGCTTAGAGGGCGGGGTCACCTACGAGCAGTACTTC
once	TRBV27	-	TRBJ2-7	CASSRGSEQYF	TGTGCCAGCAGTAGGGGTTCCGAGCAGTACTTC
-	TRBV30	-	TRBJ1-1	CAWSVQGNTEAFF	TGTGCCTGGAGTGTACAGGGAAACACTGAAGCTTTCTTT
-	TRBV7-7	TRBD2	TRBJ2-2	CASRLLAGDNTGELFF	TGTGCCAGCAGGCTTCTAGCGGGAGACAACACCGGGGAGCTGTTTTTT
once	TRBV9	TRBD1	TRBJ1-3	CASSVQGAPGNTIYF	TGTGCCAGCAGCGTTCAGGGGGCGCCTGGAAACACCATATATTTT
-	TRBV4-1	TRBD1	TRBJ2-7	CASSYSTGSTYEQYF	TGCGCCAGCAGCTATTCGACAGGGTCCACCTACGAGCAGTACTTC